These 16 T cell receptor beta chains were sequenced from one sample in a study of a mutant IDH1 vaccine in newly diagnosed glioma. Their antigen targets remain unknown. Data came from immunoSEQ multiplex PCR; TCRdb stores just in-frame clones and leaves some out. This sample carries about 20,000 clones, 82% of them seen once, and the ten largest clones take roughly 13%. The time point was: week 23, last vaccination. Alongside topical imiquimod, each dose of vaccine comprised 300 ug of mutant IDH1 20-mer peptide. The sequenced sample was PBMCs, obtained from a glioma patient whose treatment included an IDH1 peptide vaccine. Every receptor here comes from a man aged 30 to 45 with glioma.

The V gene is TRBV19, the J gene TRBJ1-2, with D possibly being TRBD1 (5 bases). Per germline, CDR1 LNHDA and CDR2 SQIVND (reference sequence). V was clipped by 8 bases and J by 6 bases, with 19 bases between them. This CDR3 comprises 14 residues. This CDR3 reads CASEQGPSGHGYTF. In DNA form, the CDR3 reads TGTGCCAGTGAGCAAGGACCTTCGGGGCATGGCTACACCTTC.

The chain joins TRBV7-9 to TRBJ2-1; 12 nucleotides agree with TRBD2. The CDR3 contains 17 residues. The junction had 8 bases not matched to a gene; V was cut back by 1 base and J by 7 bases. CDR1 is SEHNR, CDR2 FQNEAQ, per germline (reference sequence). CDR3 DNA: TGTGCCAGCAGCTTAGGGGCTAGCGGGAGGGTGAGAAATGAGCAGTTCTTC. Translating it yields CASSLGASGRVRNEQFF.

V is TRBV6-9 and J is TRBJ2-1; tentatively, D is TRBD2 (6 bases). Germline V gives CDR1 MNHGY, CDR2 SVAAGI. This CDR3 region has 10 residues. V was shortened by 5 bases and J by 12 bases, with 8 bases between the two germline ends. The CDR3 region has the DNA TGTGCCAGCAGTCCGCGGGGGCAGTTCTTC. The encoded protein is CASSPRGQFF.

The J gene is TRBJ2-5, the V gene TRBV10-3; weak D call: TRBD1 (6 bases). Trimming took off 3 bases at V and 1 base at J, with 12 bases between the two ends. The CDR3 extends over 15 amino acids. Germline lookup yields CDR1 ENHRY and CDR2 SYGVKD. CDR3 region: CAISDTGQIQETQYF. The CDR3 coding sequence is TGTGCCATCAGTGATACCGGACAGATCCAAGAGACCCAGTACTTC.

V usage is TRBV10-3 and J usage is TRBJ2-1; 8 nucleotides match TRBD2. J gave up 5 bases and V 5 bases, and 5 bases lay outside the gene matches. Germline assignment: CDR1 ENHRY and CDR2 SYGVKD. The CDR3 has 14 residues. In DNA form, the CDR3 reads TGTGCCATCAGTTTAGCGGGACCCCACAATGAGCAGTTCTTC. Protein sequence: CAISLAGPHNEQFF.

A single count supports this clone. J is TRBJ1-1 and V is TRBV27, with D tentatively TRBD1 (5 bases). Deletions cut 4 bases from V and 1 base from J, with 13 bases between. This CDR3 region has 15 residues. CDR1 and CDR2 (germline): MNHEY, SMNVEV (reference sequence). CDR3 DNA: TGTGCCAGCAGTTCCTCGGGGCTGGGGAACACTGAAGCTTTCTTT. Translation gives CASSSSGLGNTEAFF.

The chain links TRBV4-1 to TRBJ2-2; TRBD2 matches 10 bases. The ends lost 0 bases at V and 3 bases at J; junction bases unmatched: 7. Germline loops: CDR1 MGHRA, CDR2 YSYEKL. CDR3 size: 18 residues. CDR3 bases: TGCGCCAGCAGCCAAGAGGCTAGCGGGAGCCCCTACACCGGGGAGCTGTTTTTT. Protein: CASSQEASGSPYTGELFF.

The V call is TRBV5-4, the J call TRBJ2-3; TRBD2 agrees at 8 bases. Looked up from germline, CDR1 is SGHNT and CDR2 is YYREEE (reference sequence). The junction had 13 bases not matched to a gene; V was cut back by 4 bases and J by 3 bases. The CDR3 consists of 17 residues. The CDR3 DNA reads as TGTGCCAGCAGCACTTATTCAGCGGGAGCTGGTACAGATACGCAGTATTTT. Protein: CASSTYSAGAGTDTQYF.

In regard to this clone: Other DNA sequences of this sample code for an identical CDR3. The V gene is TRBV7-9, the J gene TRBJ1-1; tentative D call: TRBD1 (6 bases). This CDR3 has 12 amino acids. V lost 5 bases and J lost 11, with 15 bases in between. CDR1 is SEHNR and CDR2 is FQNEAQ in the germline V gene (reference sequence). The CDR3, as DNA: TGTGCCAGCAGCCTTGGGGAGGGGGAGGCTTTCTTT. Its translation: CASSLGEGEAFF. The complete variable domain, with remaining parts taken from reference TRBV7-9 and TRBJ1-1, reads DTGVSQNPRHKITKRGQNVTFRCDPISEHNRLYWYRQTLGQGPEFLTYFQNEAQLEKSRLLSDRFSAERPKGSFSTLEIQRTEQGDSAMYLCASSLGEGEAFFGQGTRLTVV.

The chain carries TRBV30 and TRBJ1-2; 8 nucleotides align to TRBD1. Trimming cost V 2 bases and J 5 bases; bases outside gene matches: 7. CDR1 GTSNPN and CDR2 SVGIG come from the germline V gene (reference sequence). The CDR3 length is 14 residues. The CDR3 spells CAWSWAGGGYGYTF. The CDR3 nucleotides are TGTGCCTGGAGTTGGGCAGGGGGCGGGTATGGCTACACCTTC.

DNA of the CDR3: TGTGCCAGCAGTTACTCATTCTGGCAGGGCCCCTACGAGCAGTACTTC. It translates to CASSYSFWQGPYEQYF. The gene calls are TRBV6-5 and TRBJ2-7, with D perhaps TRBD1 (5 bases). The germline V and J ends were trimmed by 0 bases and 2 bases, with 14 bases remaining between them. The CDR3 covers 16 residues. From germline, CDR1 is MNHEY and CDR2 SVGAGI.

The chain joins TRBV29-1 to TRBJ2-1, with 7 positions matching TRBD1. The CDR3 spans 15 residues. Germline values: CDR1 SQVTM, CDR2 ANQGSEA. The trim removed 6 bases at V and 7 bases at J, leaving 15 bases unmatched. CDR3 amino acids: CSVSRTGYSSNEQFF. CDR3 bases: TGCAGCGTCTCTAGGACAGGCTACAGCTCTAATGAGCAGTTCTTC.

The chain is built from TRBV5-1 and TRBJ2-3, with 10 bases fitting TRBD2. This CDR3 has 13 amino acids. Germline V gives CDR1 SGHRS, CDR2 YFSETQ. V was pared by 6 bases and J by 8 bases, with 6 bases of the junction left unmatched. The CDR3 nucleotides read TGCGCCAGCACGGAAGCGGGAGGGCGTACGCAGTATTTT. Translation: CASTEAGGRTQYF.

The DNA for the CDR3 is TGTGCCAGCAGGTGGGGAAGGAACACCGGGGAGCTGTTTTTT. It specifies CASRWGRNTGELFF. The rearrangement joins TRBV6-5 to TRBJ2-2; D gene uncertain. This CDR3 has 14 amino acids. The germline V gene has CDR1 MNHEY and CDR2 SVGAGI. V lost 6 bases and J 1 base, leaving 9 bases between the germline ends.

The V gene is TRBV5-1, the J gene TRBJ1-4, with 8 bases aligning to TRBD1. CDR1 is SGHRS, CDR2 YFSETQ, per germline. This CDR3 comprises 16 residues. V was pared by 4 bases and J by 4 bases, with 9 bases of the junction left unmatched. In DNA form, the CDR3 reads TGCGCCAGCAGCCAGCATGGACAGGGAGATAATGAAAAACTGTTTTTT. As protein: CASSQHGQGDNEKLFF. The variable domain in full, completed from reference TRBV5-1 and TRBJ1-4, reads KAGVTQTPRYLIKTRGQQVTLSCSPISGHRSVSWYQQTPGQGLQFLFEYFSETQRNKGNFPGRFSGRQFSNSRSEMNVSTLELGDSALYLCASSQHGQGDNEKLFFGSGTQLSVL.

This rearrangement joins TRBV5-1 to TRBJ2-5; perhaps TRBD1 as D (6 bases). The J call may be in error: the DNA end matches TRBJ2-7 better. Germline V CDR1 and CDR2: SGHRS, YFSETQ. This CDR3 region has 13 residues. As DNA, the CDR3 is TGCGCCAGCAGCCTGGACAGTGCCTACGAGCAGTACTTC. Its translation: CASSLDSAYEQYF.